The subject of this entry is one T cell receptor beta chain. Which cohort a participant joined came from the clinical history participants gave. V lost 6 bases and J 0 bases, leaving 15 bases between the germline ends. The CDR3 loop spans 16 amino acids. CDR1 KGHSH and CDR2 LQKENI come from the germline V gene. The data stem from a study of blood T cell repertoires in COVID-19. About the study: Sample material is recorded as cDNA or gDNA derived from T cells, B-cell-depleted T cells, or PBMCs.

Only in-frame clones appear in the TCRdb table, and some are missing; sequencing was by immunoSEQ multiplex PCR. In the table there are about 210,000 clones, about four fifths of which are singletons. The sequence came from a woman aged 50 to 60 with acute COVID-19. The chain joins TRBV18 to TRBJ2-1, with unresolved D. The material sequenced was PBMCs or T cells enriched from blood (not recorded which). CDR3 nucleotide sequence: TGTGCCAGCTCGACCCCGGGTCTCTACTCCTACAATGAGCAGTTCTTC. It specifies CASSTPGLYSYNEQFF.